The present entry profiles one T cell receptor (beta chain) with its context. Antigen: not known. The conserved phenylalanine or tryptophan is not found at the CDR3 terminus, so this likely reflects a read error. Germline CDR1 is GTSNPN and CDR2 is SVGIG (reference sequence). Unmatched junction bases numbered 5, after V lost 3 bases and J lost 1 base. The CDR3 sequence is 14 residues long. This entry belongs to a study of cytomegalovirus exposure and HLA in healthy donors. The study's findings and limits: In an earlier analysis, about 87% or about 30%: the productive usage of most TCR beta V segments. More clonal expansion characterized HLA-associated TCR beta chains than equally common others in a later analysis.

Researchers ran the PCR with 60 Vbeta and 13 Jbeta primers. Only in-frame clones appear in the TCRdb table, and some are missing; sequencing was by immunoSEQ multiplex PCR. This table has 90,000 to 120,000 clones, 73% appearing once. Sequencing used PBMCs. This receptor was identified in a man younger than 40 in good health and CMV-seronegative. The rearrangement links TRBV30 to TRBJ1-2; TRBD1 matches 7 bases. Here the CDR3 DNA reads TGTGCCTGGAGCGGGGACAGAGTTAACTATGGCTACACCCTC. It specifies CAWSGDRVNYGYTL.